This note documents a single T cell receptor beta chain sequence. Its cognate antigen is unknown. Both 60 Vbeta primers and 13 Jbeta primers went into the PCR. Repertoires were generated with immunoSEQ multiplex PCR, while TCRdb's copy carries only in-frame clones and drops some. The listing contains over 75,000 clones. The data originate from a study of cytomegalovirus exposure and HLA in healthy donors. Points from the study as a whole: V- and J-gene trimming in TCR beta was tied to a missense DCLRE1C variant by an analysis performed later.

This CDR3 is 13 amino acids long. CDR1 is SGDLS, CDR2 YYNGEE, per germline. V lost 2 bases, J lost 7 bases, and 5 bases stayed unmatched. Sequenced material: PBMCs. The receptor was derived from a girl under 18 in good health and CMV-seropositive. V gene TRBV9 combines with J gene TRBJ2-5; 7 nucleotides match TRBD2. In nucleotides, the CDR3 is TGTGCCAGCAGCGTCGGGGGGACTGGGACCCAGTACTTC. Translation gives CASSVGGTGTQYF.